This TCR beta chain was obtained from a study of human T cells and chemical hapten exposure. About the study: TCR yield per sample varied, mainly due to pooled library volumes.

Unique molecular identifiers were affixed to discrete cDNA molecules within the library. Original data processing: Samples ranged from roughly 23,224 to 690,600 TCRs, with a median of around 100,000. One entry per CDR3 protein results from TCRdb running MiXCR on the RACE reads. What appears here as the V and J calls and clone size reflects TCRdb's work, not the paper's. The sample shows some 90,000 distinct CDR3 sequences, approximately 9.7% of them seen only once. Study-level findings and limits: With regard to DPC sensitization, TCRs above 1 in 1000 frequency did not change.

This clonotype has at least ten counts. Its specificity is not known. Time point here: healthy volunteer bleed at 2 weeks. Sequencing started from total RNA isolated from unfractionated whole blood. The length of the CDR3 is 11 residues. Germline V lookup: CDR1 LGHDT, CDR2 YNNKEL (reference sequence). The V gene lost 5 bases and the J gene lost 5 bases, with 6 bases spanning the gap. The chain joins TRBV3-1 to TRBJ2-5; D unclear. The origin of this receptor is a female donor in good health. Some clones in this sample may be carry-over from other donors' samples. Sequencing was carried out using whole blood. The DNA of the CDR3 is TGTGCCAGCAGCACCAGGGAGACCCAGTACTTC. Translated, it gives CASSTRETQYF.